This entry is about one T cell receptor beta chain. With a much larger clone just one base away, this may be a read error. These data are taken from a study of CD8 T cells in ankylosing spondylitis. Germline-derived CDR1 and CDR2 are MNHEY and SVGEGT. The CDR3 contains 15 residues. Using its own MiXCR run on the 5' RACE reads, TCRdb lists one record per CDR3 protein. The data contain roughly 90,000 distinct CDR3 sequences, over 6.5% of them singletons. The source of this sequence is a male donor with ankylosing spondylitis or in good health (not recorded which). V is TRBV6-2 or TRBV6-3 and J is TRBJ2-1; D unresolved. The sample comprised blood, either unsorted or a sorted T cell fraction (not recorded which). For the CDR3, the DNA is TGTGCCAACAGTTACCGCGCTACTGAGCCCGATGAGCAGTTCTTC. Translation: CANSYRATEPDEQFF.